The 11 T cell receptor beta chains below come from one sample, sequenced in a study of Graves' ophthalmopathy and Graves' hyperthyroidism. RNA served as the template for amplifying TCR beta CDR3 regions. An opening RT-PCR round employed HTBI primers and preceded a second-round multiplex PCR. TCRdb re-called the multiplex PCR reads with MiXCR, one entry per CDR3 protein. Among about 390,000 distinct CDR3 sequences, about 18% were seen once, and the ten largest hold 2.4%. The source material was peripheral blood. Receptors originate from an adult woman with stable Graves' hyperthyroidism.

This clonotype appeared many times. The V and J genes are TRBV9 and TRBJ2-2; D possibly corresponds to TRBD1 (5 bases). Trimming shortened V by 3 bases and J by 4 bases, and 10 bases separated the two germline ends. Germline V CDR1 and CDR2: SGDLS, YYNGEE. This CDR3 spans 14 amino acids. CDR3 loop: CASSEGLFTGELFF. As DNA, the CDR3 is TGTGCCAGCAGCGAGGGGCTATTCACCGGGGAGCTGTTTTTT.

This clonotype was recorded many times. The rearrangement joins TRBV27 to TRBJ1-5; 7 nucleotides agree with TRBD1. Unmatched junction bases numbered 12, after V lost 6 bases and J lost 1 base. From germline, CDR1 is MNHEY and CDR2 SMNVEV (reference sequence). This CDR3 region has 17 residues. The CDR3 DNA follows: TGTGCCAGCAGCCTAACATACAGGGGTTTGAGCAATCAGCCCCAGCATTTT. Amino acid sequence: CASSLTYRGLSNQPQHF.

This clonotype was counted ten times or more. CDR3 sequence (DNA): TGCGCCAGCAGTTTACAGGGTTACAGCAATCAGCCCCAGCATTTT. It encodes CASSLQGYSNQPQHF. The J gene is TRBJ1-5, the V gene TRBV5-1, with D tentatively TRBD1 (6 bases). CDR3 length equals 15 residues. Trimming shortened V by 5 bases and J by 1 base, and 13 bases separated the two germline ends. CDR1 is SGHRS, CDR2 YFSETQ, per germline.

This clonotype was seen more than once but under ten times. The germline gene is not matched at one end of the junction; a read error may be the cause. V usage is TRBV11-1 and J usage is TRBJ1-1, with 11 bases lining up with TRBD1. This CDR3 contains 16 residues. Germline CDR1 and CDR2: SGHAT and FQDESV (reference sequence). CDR3 in amino acids: CANSASGTGGHTEAFF. In DNA, the CDR3 is TGTGCCAACAGCGCCTCCGGGACAGGGGGTCACACTGAAGCTTTCTTT.

This clonotype was recorded many times. CDR3 DNA sequence: TGTGCCAGCAGTAAACAGGGGGCGCGGGGCTACACCTTC. Residues: CASSKQGARGYTF. The chain recombines TRBV2 with TRBJ1-2, with 9 bases identical to TRBD1. The CDR3 totals 13 residues. The germline gives CDR1 SNHLY, CDR2 FYNNEI. Losses at the gene ends were 5 bases for V and 8 bases for J; bases not matched to a gene: 6. The complete variable domain, with remaining parts taken from reference TRBV2 and TRBJ1-2, reads EPEVTQTPSHQVTQMGQEVILRCVPISNHLYFYWYRQILGQKVEFLVSFYNNEISEKSEIFDDQFSVERPDGSNFTLKIRSTKLEDSAMYFCASSKQGARGYTFGSGTRLTVV.

This clonotype was recorded at least ten times. This chain joins TRBV27 and TRBJ1-2; D is uncertain. Germline CDR1 and CDR2: MNHEY and SMNVEV (reference sequence). V was clipped by 3 bases and J by 8 bases, with 13 bases between them. This CDR3 contains 13 residues. CDR3 in amino acids: CASSFGGLRGYTF. The DNA of the CDR3 is TGTGCCAGCAGTTTCGGAGGTCTCCGCGGCTACACCTTC.

This clonotype was observed many times. The gene calls are TRBV19 and TRBJ1-1; TRBD1 might be the D (5 bases). The germline V and J ends were trimmed by 5 bases and 5 bases, with 12 bases remaining between them. Germline V gives CDR1 LNHDA, CDR2 SQIVND (reference sequence). CDR3 length equals 13 residues. The chain's CDR3 is CASSEGRRTEAFF. The CDR3 DNA is TGTGCCAGTAGTGAGGGGCGCCGGACTGAAGCTTTCTTT.

This clonotype was seen at least ten times. The junction departs from the called germline gene at one end, perhaps through a read error. This chain links TRBV12-3 or TRBV12-4 with TRBJ2-4; D is unclear. This CDR3 is 13 amino acids long. CDR3 nucleotide sequence: TGTGCCAGCAGTTTCGGGCTCGAAAACATTAAGTACTTC. This sequence encodes CASSFGLENIKYF.

The sample holds many counts of this clonotype. The DNA for the CDR3 is TGTGCCAGCAGTTTTGGGGGAGGGATAGCCAAAAACATTCAGTACTTC. Translation: CASSFGGGIAKNIQYF. This chain joins TRBV12-3 or TRBV12-4 and TRBJ2-4; TRBD2 matches at 7 bases. There are 16 residues in the CDR3. J gave up 0 bases and V 3 bases, and 5 bases lay outside the gene matches.

This clonotype was counted at least ten times. CDR3 residues: CASSYDRVARNTIYF. DNA for the CDR3: TGTGCCAGCAGCTACGACAGGGTCGCAAGAAACACCATATATTTT. The chain recombines TRBV6-5 with TRBJ1-3; 7 positions match TRBD1. Losses at the gene ends were 6 bases for V and 5 bases for J; bases not matched to a gene: 10. This CDR3 is built from 15 residues. From germline, CDR1 is MNHEY and CDR2 SVGAGI.

The sample holds many counts of this clonotype. This chain connects TRBV12-3 or TRBV12-4 to TRBJ2-7; D is perhaps TRBD2 (5 bases). Trimming shortened V by 1 base and J by 5 bases, and 12 bases separated the two germline ends. The CDR3 is 14 residues long. This CDR3 reads CASSLGGHANEQYF. CDR3 bases: TGTGCCAGCAGTTTAGGCGGGCACGCAAACGAGCAGTACTTC.